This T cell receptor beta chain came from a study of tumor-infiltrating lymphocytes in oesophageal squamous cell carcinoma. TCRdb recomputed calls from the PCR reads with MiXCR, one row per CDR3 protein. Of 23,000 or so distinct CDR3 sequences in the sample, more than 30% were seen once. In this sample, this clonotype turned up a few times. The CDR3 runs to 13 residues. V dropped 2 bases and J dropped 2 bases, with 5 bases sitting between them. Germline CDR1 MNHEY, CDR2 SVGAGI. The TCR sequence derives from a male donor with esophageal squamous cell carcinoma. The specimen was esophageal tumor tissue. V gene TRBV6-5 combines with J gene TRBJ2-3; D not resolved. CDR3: CASSYGTTDTQYF. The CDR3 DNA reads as TGTGCCAGCAGTTACGGAACCACAGATACGCAGTATTTT.